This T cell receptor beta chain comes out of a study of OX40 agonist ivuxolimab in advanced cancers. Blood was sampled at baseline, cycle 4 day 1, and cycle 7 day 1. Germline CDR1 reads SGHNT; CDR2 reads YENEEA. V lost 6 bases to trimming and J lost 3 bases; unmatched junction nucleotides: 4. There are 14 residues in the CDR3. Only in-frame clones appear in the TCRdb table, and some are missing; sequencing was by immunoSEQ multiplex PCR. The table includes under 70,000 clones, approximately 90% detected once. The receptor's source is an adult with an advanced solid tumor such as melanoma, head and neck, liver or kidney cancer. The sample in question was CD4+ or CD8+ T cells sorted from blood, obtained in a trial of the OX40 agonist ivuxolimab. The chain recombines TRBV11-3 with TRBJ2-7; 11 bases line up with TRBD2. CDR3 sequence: CASSYTSGSYEQYF. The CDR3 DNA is TGTGCCAGCAGTTATACTAGCGGGAGCTACGAGCAGTACTTC.